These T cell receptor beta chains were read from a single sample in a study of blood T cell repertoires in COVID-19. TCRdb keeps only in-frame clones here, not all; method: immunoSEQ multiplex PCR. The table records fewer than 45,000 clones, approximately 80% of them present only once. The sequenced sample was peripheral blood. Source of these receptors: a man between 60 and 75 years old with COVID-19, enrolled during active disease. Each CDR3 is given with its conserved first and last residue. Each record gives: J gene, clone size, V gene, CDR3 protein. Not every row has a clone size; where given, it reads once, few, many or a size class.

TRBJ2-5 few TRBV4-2 CASSQGRIDQETQYF
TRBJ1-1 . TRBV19 CASSFRQTEAFF
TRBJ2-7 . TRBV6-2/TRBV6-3 CASSSTGIYEQYF
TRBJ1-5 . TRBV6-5 CASGLSGNQPQHF
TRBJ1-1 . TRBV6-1 CASSDQGLGGAPSDTEAFF
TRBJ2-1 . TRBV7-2 CASSPGPTTYNEQFF
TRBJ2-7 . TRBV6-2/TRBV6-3 CASSGQFLSYEQYF
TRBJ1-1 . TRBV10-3 CAIGRGTEAFF
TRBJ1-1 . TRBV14 CASSQVEGLLNRSTEAFF
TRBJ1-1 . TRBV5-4 CASSLGQAKNTEAFF
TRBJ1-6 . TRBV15 CATSAPGQGERDSPLHF
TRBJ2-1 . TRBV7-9 CASTWGGSWYNEQFF
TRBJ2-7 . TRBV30 CAWSVFDRGGYEQYF